This T cell receptor beta chain was documented in a study of Graves' ophthalmopathy and Graves' hyperthyroidism. Investigators amplified TCR beta CDR3 regions from RNA transcripts. HTBI primers served in a first-round RT-PCR, which a second-round multiplex PCR followed. TCRdb called the multiplex PCR reads again in MiXCR, with one record for every CDR3 protein. Of around 660,000 distinct CDR3 sequences in the sample, more than 40% were seen once. Per germline, CDR1 ENHRY and CDR2 SYGVKD. There are 15 residues in the CDR3. With 4 bases removed from V and 2 bases from J, the gap between germline ends came to 14 bases.

The sample consisted of peripheral blood. The sequence was obtained from an adult man with Graves' ophthalmopathy. The J gene is TRBJ2-5, the V gene TRBV10-3; D possibly uses TRBD1 or TRBD2 (6 bases each). Here the CDR3 DNA reads TGTGCCATCAGTGCGCCCGGGGGCCGACAAGAGACCCAGTACTTC. Translating gives CAISAPGGRQETQYF.